The following is a TCR beta chain sequence with its context. The data were obtained in a study of brain metastases from non-small cell lung cancer. Trimming removed 6 bases from V and 4 bases from J, with 7 bases in between. Germline V gene data show CDR1 as MDHEN and CDR2 as SYDVKM. The CDR3 extends over 12 amino acids. The table came from immunoSEQ multiplex PCR; TCRdb's copy has only in-frame clones and leaves some out. The table lists some 1,800 clones, roughly 88% of them singletons. The material sequenced was tissue from a brain metastasis. The rearrangement links TRBV28 to TRBJ1-3; no clear D. This clonotype was obtained from a donor at least 40 years old with non-small cell lung cancer. CDR3 loop: CASRARGNTIYF. Here the CDR3 DNA reads TGTGCCAGCAGAGCCAGGGGAAACACCATATATTTT.